The rows below give T cell receptor beta chains drawn from one sample of a study of response to subunit inactivated influenza vaccine. TCRdb independently ran MiXCR on the RT-PCR reads; one entry per CDR3 protein. Here the sample spans roughly 570,000 distinct CDR3 sequences, around 15% being singletons. Source: PBMCs from blood, taken roughly 12 days after vaccination. These receptors were collected from a man aged 50 to 59 who received an inactivated influenza vaccine. The CDR3 runs from the conserved cysteine through the conserved F or W. A D gene is named only where the DNA matches it firmly. Some rows mark clone size as missing; the rest say once, few, many or name a class of expanded clone.

j_gene	v_gene	d_gene	abundance	CDR3aa	CDR3nt
TRBJ2-4	TRBV4-1	-	-	CASSPRRFENIQYF	TGCGCCAGCAGCCCGCGAAGATTTGAAAACATTCAGTACTTC
TRBJ1-1	TRBV10-3	-	-	CAISDLDRAFF	TGTGCCATCAGTGACTTGGACAGAGCTTTCTTT
TRBJ2-5	TRBV19	-	-	CASSTTGYETQYF	TGTGCCAGTAGTACTACAGGGTATGAGACCCAGTACTTC
TRBJ2-2	TRBV6-1	TRBD1	many	CASSEGQGNTGELFF	TGTGCCAGCAGTGAAGGACAGGGGAACACCGGGGAGCTGTTTTTT
TRBJ2-3	TRBV7-9	-	many	CASSPQLAGGLDTQYF	TGTGCCAGCAGCCCCCAGTTAGCCGGGGGACTAGATACGCAGTATTTT
TRBJ2-2	TRBV7-7	-	few	CASSLGSVRTGELFF	TGTGCTAGCAGCTTAGGTTCCGTCCGCACCGGGGAGCTGTTTTTT
TRBJ2-7	TRBV6-2/TRBV6-3	TRBD1	few	CASSYLQGASQYF	TGTGCCAGCAGTTACTTGCAGGGGGCGAGTCAGTACTTC
TRBJ1-1	TRBV4-1	-	few	CASSQVAGKYTEAFF	TGCGCCAGCAGCCAAGTTGCAGGTAAATACACTGAAGCTTTCTTT
TRBJ2-1	TRBV3-1	TRBD1	few	CASSQTGGGNEQFF	TGTGCCAGCAGCCAAACAGGGGGAGGAAATGAGCAGTTCTTC
TRBJ1-5	TRBV3-1	TRBD1	few	CASSQERQGVRQPQHF	TGTGCCAGCAGCCAAGAGCGGCAGGGGGTTAGGCAGCCCCAGCATTTT
TRBJ2-3	TRBV5-1	-	-	CASSTGPQGTQYF	TGCGCCAGCAGCACGGGACCTCAGGGTACGCAGTATTTT
TRBJ2-7	TRBV12-3/TRBV12-4	-	-	CASSLGPQGAYEQYF	TGTGCCAGCAGTTTAGGCCCTCAGGGCGCCTACGAGCAGTACTTC
TRBJ2-3	TRBV12-3/TRBV12-4	TRBD2	few	CASSFLASGGSGSSTDTQYF	TGTGCCAGCAGTTTTCTTGCTAGCGGGGGTTCTGGGTCTAGCACAGATACGCAGTATTTT
TRBJ2-5	TRBV6-6	-	-	CASRLGRETQYF	TGTGCCAGCAGGTTAGGCAGGGAGACCCAGTACTTC
TRBJ2-1	TRBV20-1	TRBD2	few	CSALGTSGASSYNEQFF	TGCAGTGCACTCGGGACTAGCGGGGCAAGCTCCTACAATGAGCAGTTCTTC
TRBJ2-7	TRBV27	TRBD1	few	CASSLVGLTGEQYF	TGTGCCAGCAGTTTAGTAGGGCTGACAGGGGAGCAGTACTTC
TRBJ1-1	TRBV6-1	TRBD1	-	CASSTGGTNTEAFF	TGTGCCAGCAGTACAGGGGGCACAAACACTGAAGCTTTCTTT
TRBJ2-3	TRBV15	TRBD2	-	CATSRGLAVRDTQYF	TGTGCCACCAGCAGGGGACTAGCGGTCCGGGATACGCAGTATTTT
TRBJ2-1	TRBV11-2	-	-	CASSSGVSVDNEQFF	TGTGCCAGCAGCTCAGGGGTTTCTGTGGACAATGAGCAGTTCTTC
TRBJ2-3	TRBV29-1	-	many	CSVEVATRGDTQYF	TGCAGCGTTGAAGTCGCGACACGGGGGGATACGCAGTATTTT
TRBJ2-7	TRBV29-1	TRBD1	-	CSVADRDHEQYF	TGCAGCGTAGCCGACAGGGACCACGAGCAGTACTTC
TRBJ2-7	TRBV28	TRBD1	-	CASSLPQGTAYEQYF	TGTGCCAGCAGTTTACCCCAGGGGACAGCTTACGAGCAGTACTTC
TRBJ1-4	TRBV5-1	TRBD1	-	CASSLSWTGGGLANEKLFF	TGCGCCAGCAGCTTGTCTTGGACAGGGGGCGGCCTGGCTAATGAAAAACTGTTTTTT
TRBJ2-7	TRBV12-3/TRBV12-4	TRBD1	few	CASSSMGTASQYF	TGTGCCAGCAGCAGCATGGGGACAGCCTCGCAGTACTTC
TRBJ2-7	TRBV6-2/TRBV6-3	TRBD2	-	CASSRREIPYEQYF	TGTGCCAGCAGTAGGCGGGAGATCCCCTACGAGCAGTACTTC
TRBJ2-2	TRBV7-8	-	-	CASSLRLRSRRTENTGELFF	TGTGCCAGCAGCTTACGTTTGCGGTCTCGACGGACAGAGAACACCGGGGAGCTGTTTTTT
TRBJ2-1	TRBV7-9	-	few	CASSLAGGRGSYNEQFF	TGTGCCAGCAGCTTAGCGGGGGGCCGGGGCTCCTACAATGAGCAGTTCTTC